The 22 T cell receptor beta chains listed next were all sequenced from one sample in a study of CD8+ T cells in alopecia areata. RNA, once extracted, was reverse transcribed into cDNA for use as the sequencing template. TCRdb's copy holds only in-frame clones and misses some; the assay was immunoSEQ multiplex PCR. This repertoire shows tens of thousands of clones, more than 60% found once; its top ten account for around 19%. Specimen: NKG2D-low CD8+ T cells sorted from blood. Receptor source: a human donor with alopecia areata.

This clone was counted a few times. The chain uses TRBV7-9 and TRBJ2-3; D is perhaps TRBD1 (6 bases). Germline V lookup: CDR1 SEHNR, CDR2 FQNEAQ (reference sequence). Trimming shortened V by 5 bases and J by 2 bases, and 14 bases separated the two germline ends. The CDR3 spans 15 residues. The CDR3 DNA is TGTGCCAGCAGCCTGGGACACGCGCTCACAGATACGCAGTATTTT. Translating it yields CASSLGHALTDTQYF.

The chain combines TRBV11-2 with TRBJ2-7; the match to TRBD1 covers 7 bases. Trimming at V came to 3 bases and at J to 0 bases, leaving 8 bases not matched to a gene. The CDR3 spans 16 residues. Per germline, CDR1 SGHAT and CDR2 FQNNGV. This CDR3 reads CASSFRSWDSSYEQYF. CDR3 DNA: TGTGCCAGCAGCTTCAGAAGCTGGGACAGCTCCTACGAGCAGTACTTC. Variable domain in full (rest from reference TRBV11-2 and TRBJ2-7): EAGVAQSPRYKIIEKRQSVAFWCNPISGHATLYWYQQILGQGPKLLIQFQNNGVVDDSQLPKDRFSAERLKGVDSTLKIQPAKLEDSAVYLCASSFRSWDSSYEQYFGPGTRLTVT.

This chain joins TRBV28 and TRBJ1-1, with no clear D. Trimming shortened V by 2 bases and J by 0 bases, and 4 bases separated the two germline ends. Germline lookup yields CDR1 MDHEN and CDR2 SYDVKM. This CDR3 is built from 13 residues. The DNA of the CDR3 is TGTGCCAGCAGTTTAAGCGTGAACACTGAAGCTTTCTTT. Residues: CASSLSVNTEAFF.

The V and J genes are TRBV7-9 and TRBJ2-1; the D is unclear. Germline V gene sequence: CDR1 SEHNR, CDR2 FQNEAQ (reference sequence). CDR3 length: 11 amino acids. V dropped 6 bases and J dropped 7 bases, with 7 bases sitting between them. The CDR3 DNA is TGTGCCAGCAGTCCTTGGAATGAGCAGTTCTTC. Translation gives CASSPWNEQFF. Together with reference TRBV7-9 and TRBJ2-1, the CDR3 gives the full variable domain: DTGVSQNPRHKITKRGQNVTFRCDPISEHNRLYWYRQTLGQGPEFLTYFQNEAQLEKSRLLSDRFSAERPKGSFSTLEIQRTEQGDSAMYLCASSPWNEQFFGPGTRLTVL.

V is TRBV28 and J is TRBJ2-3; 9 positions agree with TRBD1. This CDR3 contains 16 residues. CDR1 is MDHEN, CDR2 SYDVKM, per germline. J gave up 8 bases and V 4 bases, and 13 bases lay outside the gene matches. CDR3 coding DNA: TGTGCCAGCAGTTCTTGGACAGGGGTACCGCATACTACGCAGTATTTT. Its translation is CASSSWTGVPHTTQYF.

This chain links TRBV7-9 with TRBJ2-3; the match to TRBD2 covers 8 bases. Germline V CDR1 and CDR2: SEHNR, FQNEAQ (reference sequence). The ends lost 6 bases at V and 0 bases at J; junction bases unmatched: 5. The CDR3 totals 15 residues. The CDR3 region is CASRQRESSTDTQYF. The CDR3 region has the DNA TGTGCCAGCAGACAGCGGGAGAGCAGCACAGATACGCAGTATTTT.

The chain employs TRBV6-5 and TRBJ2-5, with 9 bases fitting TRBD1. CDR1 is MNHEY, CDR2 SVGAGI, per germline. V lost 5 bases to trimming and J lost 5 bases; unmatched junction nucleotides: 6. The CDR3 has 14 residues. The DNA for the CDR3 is TGTGCCAGCAGTGAGGGACAGGGAATGGAGACCCAGTACTTC. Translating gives CASSEGQGMETQYF.

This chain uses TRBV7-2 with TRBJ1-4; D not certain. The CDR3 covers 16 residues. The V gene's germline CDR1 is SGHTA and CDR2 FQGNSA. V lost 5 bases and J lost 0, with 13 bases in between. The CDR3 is CASSPLEGPTNEKLFF. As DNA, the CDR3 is TGTGCCAGCAGCCCTCTAGAAGGGCCAACTAATGAAAAACTGTTTTTT.

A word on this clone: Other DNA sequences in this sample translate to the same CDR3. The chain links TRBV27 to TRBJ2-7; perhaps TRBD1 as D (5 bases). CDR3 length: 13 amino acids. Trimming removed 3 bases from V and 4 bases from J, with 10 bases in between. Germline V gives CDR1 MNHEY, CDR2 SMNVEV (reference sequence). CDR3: CASSLQGSYEQYF. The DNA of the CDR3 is TGTGCCAGCAGTTTGCAGGGATCGTACGAGCAGTACTTC.

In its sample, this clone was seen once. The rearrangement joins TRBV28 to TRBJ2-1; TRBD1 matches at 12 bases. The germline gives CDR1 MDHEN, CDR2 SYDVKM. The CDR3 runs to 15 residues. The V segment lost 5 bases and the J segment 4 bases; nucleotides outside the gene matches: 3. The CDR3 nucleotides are TGTGCCAGCAGTCCGGGACAGGGGGCTTACAATGAGCAGTTCTTC. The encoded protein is CASSPGQGAYNEQFF.

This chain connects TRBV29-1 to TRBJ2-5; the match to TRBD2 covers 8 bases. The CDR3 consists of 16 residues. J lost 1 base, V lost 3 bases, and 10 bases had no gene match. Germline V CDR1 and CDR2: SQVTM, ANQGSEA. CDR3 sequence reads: CSVEVSASGLQETQYF. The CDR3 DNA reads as TGCAGCGTTGAGGTGTCGGCTAGCGGGCTCCAAGAGACCCAGTACTTC.

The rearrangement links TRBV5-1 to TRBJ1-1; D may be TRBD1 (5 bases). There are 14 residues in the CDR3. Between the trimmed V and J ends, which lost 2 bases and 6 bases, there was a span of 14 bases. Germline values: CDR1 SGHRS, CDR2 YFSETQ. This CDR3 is CASSLTGTISEAFF. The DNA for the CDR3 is TGCGCCAGCAGCTTAACAGGTACTATTTCTGAAGCTTTCTTT.

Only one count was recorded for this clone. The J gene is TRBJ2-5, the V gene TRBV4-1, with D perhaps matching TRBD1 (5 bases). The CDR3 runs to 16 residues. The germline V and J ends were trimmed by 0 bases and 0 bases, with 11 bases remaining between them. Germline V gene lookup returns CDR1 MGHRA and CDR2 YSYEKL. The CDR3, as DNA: TGCGCCAGCAGCCAAGATCTCCGGACAAACCAAGAGACCCAGTACTTC. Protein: CASSQDLRTNQETQYF.

CDR3 nucleotides: TGTGCCAGCAGCTGGACTAGCGGGAGGCCCCGGTACGAGCAGTACTTC. Amino acids: CASSWTSGRPRYEQYF. This rearrangement joins TRBV7-9 to TRBJ2-7; TRBD2 agrees at 14 bases. This CDR3 has 16 amino acids. Germline V gives CDR1 SEHNR, CDR2 FQNEAQ (reference sequence). V lost 4 bases to trimming and J lost 4 bases; unmatched junction nucleotides: 6.

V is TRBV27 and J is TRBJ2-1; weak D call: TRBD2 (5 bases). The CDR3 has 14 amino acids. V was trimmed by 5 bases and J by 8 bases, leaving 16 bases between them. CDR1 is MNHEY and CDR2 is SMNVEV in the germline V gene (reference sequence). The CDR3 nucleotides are TGTGCCAGCAGTCACGTTCTTGAGGGCGATGAGCAGTTCTTC. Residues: CASSHVLEGDEQFF.

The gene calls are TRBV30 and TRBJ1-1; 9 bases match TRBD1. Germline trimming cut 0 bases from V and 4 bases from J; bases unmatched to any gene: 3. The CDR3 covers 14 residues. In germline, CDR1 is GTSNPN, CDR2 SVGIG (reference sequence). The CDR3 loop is CAWSVLGQGTEAFF. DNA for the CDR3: TGTGCCTGGAGTGTACTGGGACAGGGCACTGAAGCTTTCTTT.

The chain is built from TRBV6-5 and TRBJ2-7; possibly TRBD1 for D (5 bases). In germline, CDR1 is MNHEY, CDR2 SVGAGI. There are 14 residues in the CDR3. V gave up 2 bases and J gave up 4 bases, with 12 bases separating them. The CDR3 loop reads CASSYGAVEYEQYF. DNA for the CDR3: TGTGCCAGCAGTTACGGGGCAGTCGAGTACGAGCAGTACTTC.

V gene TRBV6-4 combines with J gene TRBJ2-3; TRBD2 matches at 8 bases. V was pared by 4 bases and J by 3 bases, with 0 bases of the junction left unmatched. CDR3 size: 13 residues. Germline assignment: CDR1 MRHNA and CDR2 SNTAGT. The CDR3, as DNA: TGTGCCAGCAGTGCTAGCGGGACAGATACGCAGTATTTT. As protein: CASSASGTDTQYF.

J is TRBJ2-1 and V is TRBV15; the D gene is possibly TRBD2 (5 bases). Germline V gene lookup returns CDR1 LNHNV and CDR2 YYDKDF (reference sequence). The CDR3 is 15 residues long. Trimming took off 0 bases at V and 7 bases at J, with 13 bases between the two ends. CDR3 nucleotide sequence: TGTGCCACCAGCAGAGATATAGAGGGTGGAAATGAGCAGTTCTTC. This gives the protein CATSRDIEGGNEQFF. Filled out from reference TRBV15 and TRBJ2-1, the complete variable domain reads DAMVIQNPRYQVTQFGKPVTLSCSQTLNHNVMYWYQQKSSQAPKLLFHYYDKDFNNEADTPDNFQSRRPNTSFCFLDIRSPGLGDTAMYLCATSRDIEGGNEQFFGPGTRLTVL.

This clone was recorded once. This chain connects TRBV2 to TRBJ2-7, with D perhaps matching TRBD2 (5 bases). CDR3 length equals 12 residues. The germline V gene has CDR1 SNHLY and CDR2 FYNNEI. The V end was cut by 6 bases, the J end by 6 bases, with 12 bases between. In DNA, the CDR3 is TGTGCCAGCAGCCCCCGAGGGTCCGAGCAGTACTTC. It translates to CASSPRGSEQYF. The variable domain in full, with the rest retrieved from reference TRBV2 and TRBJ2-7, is EPEVTQTPSHQVTQMGQEVILRCVPISNHLYFYWYRQILGQKVEFLVSFYNNEISEKSEIFDDQFSVERPDGSNFTLKIRSTKLEDSAMYFCASSPRGSEQYFGPGTRLTVT.

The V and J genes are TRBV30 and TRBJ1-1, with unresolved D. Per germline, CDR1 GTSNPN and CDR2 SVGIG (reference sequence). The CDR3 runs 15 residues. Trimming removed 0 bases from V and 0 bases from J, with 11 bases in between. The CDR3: CAWSVVTGMNTEAFF. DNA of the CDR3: TGTGCCTGGAGTGTGGTCACGGGCATGAACACTGAAGCTTTCTTT.

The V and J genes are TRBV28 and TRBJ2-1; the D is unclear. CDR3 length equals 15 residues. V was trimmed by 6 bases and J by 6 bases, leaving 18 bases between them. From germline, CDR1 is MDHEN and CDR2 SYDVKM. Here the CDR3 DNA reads TGTGCCAGCAGCCTCCGGGTATTGGGTCTCAATGAGCAGTTCTTC. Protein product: CASSLRVLGLNEQFF.